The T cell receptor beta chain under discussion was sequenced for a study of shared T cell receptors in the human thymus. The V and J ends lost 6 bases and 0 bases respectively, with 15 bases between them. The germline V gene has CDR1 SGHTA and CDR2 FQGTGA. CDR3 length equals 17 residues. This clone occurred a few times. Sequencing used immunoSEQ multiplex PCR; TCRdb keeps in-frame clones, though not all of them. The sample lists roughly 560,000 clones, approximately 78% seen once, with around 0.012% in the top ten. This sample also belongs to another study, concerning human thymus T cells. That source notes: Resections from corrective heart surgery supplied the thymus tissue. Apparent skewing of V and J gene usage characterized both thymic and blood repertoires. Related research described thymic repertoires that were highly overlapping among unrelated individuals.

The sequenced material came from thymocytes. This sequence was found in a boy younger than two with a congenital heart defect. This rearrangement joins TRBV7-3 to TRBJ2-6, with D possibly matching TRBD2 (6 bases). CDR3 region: CASSPGPDYSGANVLTF. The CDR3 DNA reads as TGTGCCAGCAGTCCGGGCCCGGACTACTCTGGGGCCAACGTCCTGACTTTC. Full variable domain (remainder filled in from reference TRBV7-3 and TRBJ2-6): GAGVSQTPSNKVTEKGKYVELRCDPISGHTALYWYRQSLGQGPEFLIYFQGTGAADDSGLPNDRFFAVRPEGSVSTLKIQRTERGDSAVYLCASSPGPDYSGANVLTFGAGSRLTVL.